The source of this T cell receptor beta chain is a study of vaccination effects on CD4 cells after COVID-19. Per the germline V gene, CDR1 is LNHDA and CDR2 is SQIVND (reference sequence). This CDR3 spans 14 amino acids. V lost 1 base to trimming and J lost 8 bases, with 11 bases between them. Having been cultured for 10 days, the cells underwent CD4+ T cell isolation. Either the mRNA-1273 or the BNT162b2 vaccine was given to participants as two doses. TCRdb's copy holds only in-frame clones and misses some; the assay was immunoSEQ multiplex PCR. The table includes fewer than 75,000 clones, nearly 80% detected once. Note on this clone: Its antigen is unidentified.

The source of this sequence is a human donor who received a COVID-19 vaccine. The gene calls are TRBV19 and TRBJ1-4; D ambiguous. The material was CD4+ T cells from PBMCs cultured without peptide, obtained after COVID-19 vaccination. CDR3 bases: TGTGCCAGTAGTATAGGGGTGGTTGGAGAAAAACTGTTTTTT. Translated, it gives CASSIGVVGEKLFF.